A single sample is the source of the 2 T cell receptor beta chains below, sequenced in a study of blood T cell repertoires in COVID-19. The data were produced by immunoSEQ multiplex PCR, yet TCRdb's version contains in-frame clones alone and is incomplete. The sample shows approximately 200,000 clones, around 85% of them seen only once. The sample was PBMCs or T cells enriched from blood (not recorded which). The origin of the receptors is a man in his forties or fifties who had recovered from COVID-19.

CDR3 residues: CASSFSGSSYNEQFF. CDR3 nucleotide sequence: TGTGCCAGTAGTTTCAGCGGGAGCTCCTACAATGAGCAGTTCTTC. The V and J genes are TRBV19 and TRBJ2-1; 8 nucleotides line up with TRBD2. Germline CDR1 reads LNHDA; CDR2 reads SQIVND (reference sequence). The junction had 3 bases not matched to a gene; V was cut back by 5 bases and J by 0 bases. The CDR3 contains 15 residues.

The chain links TRBV27 to TRBJ1-5, with a possible D match to TRBD1 (5 bases). The CDR3 is 16 amino acids. V dropped 4 bases and J dropped 5 bases, with 18 bases sitting between them. CDR1 is MNHEY and CDR2 is SMNVEV in the germline V gene (reference sequence). The DNA of the CDR3 is TGTGCCAGCAGTTCCTGGGGCTCAGGGAGGGATCAGCCCCAGCATTTT. This gives the protein CASSSWGSGRDQPQHF.